Here is one T cell receptor (beta chain) with its context. One end of the junction fails to match germline, which may point to a read error. The entry originates in a study of blood T cell repertoires in COVID-19. Study overall: The study drew acute and convalescent COVID-19 samples from the United States, Italy and Spain. Nucleic acid was either cDNA or gDNA, and it came from T cells, B-cell-depleted T cells, or PBMCs.

Original analysis: Researchers report that nucleated cell counts were estimated from reference gene primer amplification. The repertoire was sequenced with immunoSEQ multiplex PCR; TCRdb's copy has only in-frame clones and lacks some. V and J calls plus clone size are reproduced from that table; the DNA served to infer D and trimming. This repertoire shows approximately 90,000 clones, 75% to 85% found once; its top ten account for 20% to 25%. Per the germline V gene, CDR1 is SNHLY and CDR2 is FYNNEI. The CDR3 has 14 amino acids. This clonotype originated in a man between 60 and 75 years old with acute or convalescent COVID-19. The specimen sequenced was peripheral blood. The chain links TRBV2 to TRBJ1-1; no definite D call. CDR3 in amino acids: CASSAGRGNAEAFF. The DNA of the CDR3 is TGTGCCAGCAGTGCTGGGCGAGGGAACGCTGAAGCTTTCTTT.